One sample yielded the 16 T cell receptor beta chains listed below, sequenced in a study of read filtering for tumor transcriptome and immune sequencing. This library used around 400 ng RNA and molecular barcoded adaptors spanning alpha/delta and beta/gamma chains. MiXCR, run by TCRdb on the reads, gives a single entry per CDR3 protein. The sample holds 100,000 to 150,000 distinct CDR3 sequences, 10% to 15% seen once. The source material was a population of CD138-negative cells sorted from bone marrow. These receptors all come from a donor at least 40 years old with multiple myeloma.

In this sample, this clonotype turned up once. The CDR3 DNA is TGTGCCAGCAGCTTAGCTGGGGGGGCGCGGGCCACCGGGGAGCTGTTTTTT. It codes for CASSLAGGARATGELFF. The chain combines TRBV7-2 with TRBJ2-2; maybe TRBD2 (7 bases). The CDR3 extends over 17 amino acids. Germline lookup yields CDR1 SGHTA and CDR2 FQGNSA. The germline V and J ends were trimmed by 0 bases and 4 bases, with 15 bases remaining between them.

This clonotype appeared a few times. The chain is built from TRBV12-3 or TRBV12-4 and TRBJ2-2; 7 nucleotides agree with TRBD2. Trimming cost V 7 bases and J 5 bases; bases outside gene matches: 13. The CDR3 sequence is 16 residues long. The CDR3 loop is CASTQGWTSGTGELFF. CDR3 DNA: TGTGCCAGCACCCAAGGGTGGACTAGTGGGACCGGGGAGCTGTTTTTT.

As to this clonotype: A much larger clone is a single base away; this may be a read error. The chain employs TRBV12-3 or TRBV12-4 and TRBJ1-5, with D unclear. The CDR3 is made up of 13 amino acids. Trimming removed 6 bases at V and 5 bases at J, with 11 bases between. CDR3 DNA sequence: TGTGCCAGCAGCCCCCAGACCCATCAGCCCCAGCATTTT. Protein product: CASSPQTHQPQHF.

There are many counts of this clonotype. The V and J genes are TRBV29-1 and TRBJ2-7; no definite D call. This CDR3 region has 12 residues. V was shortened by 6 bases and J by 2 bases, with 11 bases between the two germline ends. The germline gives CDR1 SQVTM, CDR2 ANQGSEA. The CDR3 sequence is CSVGQVAYEQYF. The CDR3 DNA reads TGCAGCGTAGGGCAGGTGGCCTACGAGCAGTACTTC.

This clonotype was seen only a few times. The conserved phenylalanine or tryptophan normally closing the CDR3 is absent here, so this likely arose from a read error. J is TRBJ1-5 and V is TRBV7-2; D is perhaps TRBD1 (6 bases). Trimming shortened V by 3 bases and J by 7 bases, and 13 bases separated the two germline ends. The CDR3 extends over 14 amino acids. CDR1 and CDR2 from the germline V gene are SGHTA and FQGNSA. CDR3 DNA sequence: TGTGCCAGCAGCTTCGGGGGGCCGAGCCAGCCCCAGCATTCT. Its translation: CASSFGGPSQPQHS.

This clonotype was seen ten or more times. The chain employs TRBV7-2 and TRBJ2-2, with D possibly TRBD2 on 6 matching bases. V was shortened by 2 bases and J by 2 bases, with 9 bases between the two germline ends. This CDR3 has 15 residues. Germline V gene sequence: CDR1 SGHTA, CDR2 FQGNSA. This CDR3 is CASSLRDFNTGELFF. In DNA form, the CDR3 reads TGTGCCAGCAGCTTAAGGGACTTCAACACCGGGGAGCTGTTTTTT.

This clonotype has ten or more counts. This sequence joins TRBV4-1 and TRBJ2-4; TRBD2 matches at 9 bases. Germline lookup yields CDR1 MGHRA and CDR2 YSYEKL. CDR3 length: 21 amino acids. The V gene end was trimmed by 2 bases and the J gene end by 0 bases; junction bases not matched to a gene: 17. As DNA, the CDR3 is TGCGCCAGCAGCCAACCCTCCTTATCCTCTCTGCGGGAGGGAGCCAAAAACATTCAGTACTTC. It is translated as CASSQPSLSSLREGAKNIQYF.

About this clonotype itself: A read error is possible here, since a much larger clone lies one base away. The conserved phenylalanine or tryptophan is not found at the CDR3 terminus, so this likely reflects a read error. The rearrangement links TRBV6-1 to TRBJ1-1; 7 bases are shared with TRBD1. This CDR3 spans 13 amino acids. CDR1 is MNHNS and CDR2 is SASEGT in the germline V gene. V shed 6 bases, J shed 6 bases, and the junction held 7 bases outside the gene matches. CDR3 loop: CASSTDRDAEAFS. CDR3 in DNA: TGTGCCAGCAGCACCGACAGGGATGCTGAAGCTTTCTCT.

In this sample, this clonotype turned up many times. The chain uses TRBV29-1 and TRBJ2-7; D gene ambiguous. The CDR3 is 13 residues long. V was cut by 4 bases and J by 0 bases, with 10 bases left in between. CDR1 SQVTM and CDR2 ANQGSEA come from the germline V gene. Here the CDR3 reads CSVVAGSSYEQYF. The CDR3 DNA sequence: TGCAGCGTTGTTGCTGGGTCCTCCTACGAGCAGTACTTC.

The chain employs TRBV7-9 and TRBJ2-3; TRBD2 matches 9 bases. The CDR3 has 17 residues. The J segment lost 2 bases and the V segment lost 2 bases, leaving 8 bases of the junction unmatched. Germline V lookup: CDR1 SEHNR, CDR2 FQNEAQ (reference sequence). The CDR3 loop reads CASSLRAASGDTDTQYF. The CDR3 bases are TGTGCCAGCAGCTTACGGGCGGCTAGCGGGGACACAGATACGCAGTATTTT.

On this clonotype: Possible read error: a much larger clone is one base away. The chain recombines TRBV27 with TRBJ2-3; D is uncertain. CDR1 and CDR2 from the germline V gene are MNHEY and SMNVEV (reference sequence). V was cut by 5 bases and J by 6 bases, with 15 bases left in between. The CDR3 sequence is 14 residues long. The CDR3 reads CASSRGRAADTQYF. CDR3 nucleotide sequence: TGTGCCAGCAGTCGCGGACGGGCCGCCGATACGCAGTATTTT.

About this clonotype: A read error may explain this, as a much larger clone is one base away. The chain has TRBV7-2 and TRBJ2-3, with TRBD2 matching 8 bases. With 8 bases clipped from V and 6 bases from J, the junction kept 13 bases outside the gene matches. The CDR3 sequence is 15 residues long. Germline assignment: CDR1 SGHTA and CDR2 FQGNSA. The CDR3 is CASGWSGSGGDTQYF. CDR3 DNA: TGTGCCAGCGGCTGGAGCGGGAGTGGCGGTGATACGCAGTATTTT.

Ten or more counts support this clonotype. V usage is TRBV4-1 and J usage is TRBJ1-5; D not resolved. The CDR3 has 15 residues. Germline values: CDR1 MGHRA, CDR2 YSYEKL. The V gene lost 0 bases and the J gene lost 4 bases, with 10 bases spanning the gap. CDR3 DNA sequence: TGCGCCAGCAGCCAAGAATGGCGGGAGAATCAGCCCCAGCATTTT. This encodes CASSQEWRENQPQHF.

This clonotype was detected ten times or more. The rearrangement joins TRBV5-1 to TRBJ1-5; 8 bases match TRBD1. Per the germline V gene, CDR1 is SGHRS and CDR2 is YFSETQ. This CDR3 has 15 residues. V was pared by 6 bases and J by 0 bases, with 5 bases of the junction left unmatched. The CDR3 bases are TGCGCCAGCACCCTGACAGGGGCTAGCAATCAGCCCCAGCATTTT. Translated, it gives CASTLTGASNQPQHF.

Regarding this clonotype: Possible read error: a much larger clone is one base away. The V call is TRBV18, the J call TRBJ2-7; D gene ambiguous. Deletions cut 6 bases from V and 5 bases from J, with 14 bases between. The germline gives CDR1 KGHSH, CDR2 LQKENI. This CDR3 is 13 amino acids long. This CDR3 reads CASSLKEPDEQYF. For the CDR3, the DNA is TGTGCCAGCTCCCTAAAGGAGCCGGACGAGCAGTACTTC.

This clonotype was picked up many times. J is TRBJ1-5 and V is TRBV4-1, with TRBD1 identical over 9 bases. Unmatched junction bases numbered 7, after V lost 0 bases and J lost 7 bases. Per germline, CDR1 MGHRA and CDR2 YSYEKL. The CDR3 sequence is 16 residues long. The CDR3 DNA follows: TGCGCCAGCAGCCAAGATTCTCGACAGGGGGGCCAGCCCCAGCATTTT. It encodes CASSQDSRQGGQPQHF.